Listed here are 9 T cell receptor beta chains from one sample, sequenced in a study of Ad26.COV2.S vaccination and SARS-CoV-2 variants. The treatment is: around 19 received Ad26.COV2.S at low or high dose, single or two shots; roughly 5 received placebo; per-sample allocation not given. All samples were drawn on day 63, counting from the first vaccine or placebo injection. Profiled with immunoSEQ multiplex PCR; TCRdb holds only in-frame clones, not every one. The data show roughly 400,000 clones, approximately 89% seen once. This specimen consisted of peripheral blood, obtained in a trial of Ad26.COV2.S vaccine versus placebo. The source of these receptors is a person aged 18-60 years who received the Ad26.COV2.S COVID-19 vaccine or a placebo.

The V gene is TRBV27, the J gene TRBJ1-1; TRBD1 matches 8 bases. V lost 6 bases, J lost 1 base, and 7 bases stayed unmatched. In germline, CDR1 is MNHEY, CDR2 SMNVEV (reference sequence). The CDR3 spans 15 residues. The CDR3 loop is CASSYTGTGNTEAFF. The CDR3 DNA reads TGTGCCAGCAGCTATACCGGGACAGGGAACACTGAAGCTTTCTTT.

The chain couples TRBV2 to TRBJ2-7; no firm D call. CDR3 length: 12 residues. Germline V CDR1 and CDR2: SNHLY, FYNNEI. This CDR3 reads CVLRGGDYEQYF. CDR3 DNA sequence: TGTGTCCTGCGAGGCGGAGACTACGAGCAGTACTTC.

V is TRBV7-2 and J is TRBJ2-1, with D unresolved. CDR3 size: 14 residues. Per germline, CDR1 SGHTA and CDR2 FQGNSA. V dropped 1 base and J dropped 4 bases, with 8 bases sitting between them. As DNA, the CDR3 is TGTGCCAGCAGCTTAGAGGGAAGTTACAATGAGCAGTTCTTC. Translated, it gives CASSLEGSYNEQFF.

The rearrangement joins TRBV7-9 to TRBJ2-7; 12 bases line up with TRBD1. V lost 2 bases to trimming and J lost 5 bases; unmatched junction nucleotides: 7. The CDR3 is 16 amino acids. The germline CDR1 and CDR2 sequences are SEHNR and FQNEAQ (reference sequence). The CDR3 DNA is TGTGCCAGCAGCTTAAGTGCCGGGACAGGGGGCCACGAGCAGTACTTC. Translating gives CASSLSAGTGGHEQYF.

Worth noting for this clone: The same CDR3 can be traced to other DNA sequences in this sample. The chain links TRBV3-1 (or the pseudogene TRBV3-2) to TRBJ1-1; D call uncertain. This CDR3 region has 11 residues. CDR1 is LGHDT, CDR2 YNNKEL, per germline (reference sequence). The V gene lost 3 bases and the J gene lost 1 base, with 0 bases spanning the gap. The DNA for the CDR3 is TGTGCCAGCAGCCAGAACACTGAAGCTTTCTTT. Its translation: CASSQNTEAFF.

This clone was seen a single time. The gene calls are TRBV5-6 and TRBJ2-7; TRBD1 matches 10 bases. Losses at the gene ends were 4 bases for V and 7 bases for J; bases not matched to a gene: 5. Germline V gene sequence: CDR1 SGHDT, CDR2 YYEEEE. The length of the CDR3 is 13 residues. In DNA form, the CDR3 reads TGTGCCAGCAGCCTAGACAGGGGGCAAGAGCAGTACTTC. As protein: CASSLDRGQEQYF. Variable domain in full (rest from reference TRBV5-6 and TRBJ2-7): DAGVTQSPTHLIKTRGQQVTLRCSPKSGHDTVSWYQQALGQGPQFIFQYYEEEERQRGNFPDRFSGHQFPNYSSELNVNALLLGDSALYLCASSLDRGQEQYFGPGTRLTVT.

CDR3 DNA: TGTGCAAGTCGCCCAACGGGACAGCACACTGAAGCTTTCTTT. Its protein is CASRPTGQHTEAFF. The rearrangement links TRBV12-2 to TRBJ1-1; TRBD1 was called by the table and not checked on the DNA. TRBV12-2 is flagged as a pseudogene. This CDR3 comprises 14 residues.

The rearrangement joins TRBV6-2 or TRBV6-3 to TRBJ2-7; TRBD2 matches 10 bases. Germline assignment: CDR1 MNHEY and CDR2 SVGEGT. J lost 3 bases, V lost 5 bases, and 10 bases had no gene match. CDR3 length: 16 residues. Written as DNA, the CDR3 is TGTGCCAGCAGTCCCGGAAGCGGGAGGGCTATCTACGAGCAGTACTTC. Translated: CASSPGSGRAIYEQYF.

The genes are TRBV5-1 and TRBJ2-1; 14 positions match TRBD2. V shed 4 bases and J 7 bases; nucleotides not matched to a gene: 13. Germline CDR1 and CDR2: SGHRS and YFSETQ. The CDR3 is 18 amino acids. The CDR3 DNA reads TGCGCCAGCAGCGTGACCTGGACTAGCGGGAGGACCCCTAATGAGCAGTTCTTC. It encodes CASSVTWTSGRTPNEQFF.